The T cell receptor (beta chain) described here comes from a study of human T cells and chemical hapten exposure. Study at large: Mostly female patients had alopecia areata, totalis or universalis.

The time point was: patch test 1, 2 weeks after DPC sensitization. The treatment: therapeutic diphenylcyclopropenone sensitization with weekly scalp DPC. This clonotype was seen at least ten times. V was shortened by 2 bases and J by 2 bases, with 7 bases between the two germline ends. The CDR3 is made up of 13 amino acids. CDR1 SEHNR and CDR2 FQNEAQ come from the germline V gene (reference sequence). TCRdb fed the RACE reads into MiXCR, producing one record per CDR3 protein. The sample holds around 99,000 distinct CDR3 sequences, roughly 12% seen once. The clonotype comes from a woman in her forties with alopecia areata. Some clones in this sample may be carry-over from other donors' samples. This chain links TRBV7-9 with TRBJ2-7, with D perhaps matching TRBD2 (6 bases). Sample: whole blood, taken in connection with sensitization to the hapten diphenylcyclopropenone (DPC). CDR3 in DNA: TGTGCCAGCAGCTTACCGGGGGCCTACGAGCAGTACTTC. Its translation: CASSLPGAYEQYF.